Shown below are 17 T cell receptor beta chains from a single sample sequenced in a study of early T cells in non-severe SARS-CoV-2 infection. TCRdb passed the 5' RACE reads through MiXCR, listing each CDR3 protein once. The sample includes about 59,000 distinct CDR3 sequences, approximately 13% of them seen just once. The specimen comprised whole blood, sampled at baseline. The receptors shown here come from an adult who was a healthcare worker with PCR-confirmed SARS-CoV-2 infection or an uninfected control (not recorded which).

This clonotype was seen at least ten times. V is TRBV7-6 and J is TRBJ2-7, with D perhaps TRBD1 or TRBD2 (5 bases each). CDR1 and CDR2 from the germline V gene are SGHVS and FNYEAQ. Trimming stripped 5 bases from V and 5 bases from J, with 13 bases between. The CDR3 is 13 amino acids. The CDR3 DNA reads TGTGCCAGCAGCAGGGACCCAGGCGACGAGCAGTACTTC. This codes for CASSRDPGDEQYF.

This clonotype has a handful of counts. The chain uses TRBV19 and TRBJ2-3; possibly TRBD1 for D (6 bases). Trimming took off 9 bases at V and 2 bases at J, with 15 bases between the two ends. The CDR3 is 14 amino acids. Germline V gene lookup returns CDR1 LNHDA and CDR2 SQIVND (reference sequence). Here the CDR3 reads CASTRDTYTDTQYF. In nucleotides, the CDR3 is TGTGCCAGCACTCGGGACACCTACACAGATACGCAGTATTTT.

This clonotype was seen a few times. The genes are TRBV24-1 and TRBJ2-7; D perhaps matches TRBD1 (6 bases). The germline gives CDR1 KGHDR, CDR2 SFDVKD. The CDR3 contains 14 residues. Trimming removed 4 bases from V and 2 bases from J, with 11 bases in between. The CDR3 region is CATSDHREPYEQYF. The CDR3 DNA follows: TGTGCCACCAGTGACCACAGGGAGCCCTACGAGCAGTACTTC.

This clonotype was counted a few times. The J gene is TRBJ2-1, the V gene TRBV6-1; D not resolved. The CDR3 runs 13 residues. Germline V gene lookup returns CDR1 MNHNS and CDR2 SASEGT. The ends were cut back, 0 bases at V and 8 bases at J, with 8 bases in the middle. Here the CDR3 DNA reads TGTGCCAGCAGTGAAGCGGAGACCTATGAGCAGTTCTTC. It translates to CASSEAETYEQFF.

The genes are TRBV27 and TRBJ2-7, with D tentatively TRBD1 (6 bases). Germline CDR1 is MNHEY and CDR2 is SMNVEV (reference sequence). Trimming removed 6 bases from V and 2 bases from J, with 11 bases in between. CDR3 size: 13 residues. As DNA, the CDR3 is TGTGCCAGCAGCTGGACAGCCACCTACGAGCAGTACTTC. It encodes CASSWTATYEQYF.

This chain connects TRBV7-2 to TRBJ1-5; possible D gene TRBD1, 6 bases. The CDR3 is 13 residues long. The V end lost 4 bases, the J end lost 7 bases, and 11 bases lay between the germline ends. Germline V CDR1 and CDR2: SGHTA, FQGNSA. The CDR3 region is CASSSGARQPQHF. DNA for the CDR3: TGTGCCAGCAGCTCAGGGGCGCGGCAGCCCCAGCATTTT.

This clonotype was recorded many times. The rearrangement joins TRBV6-6 to TRBJ2-7; D is perhaps TRBD1 (6 bases). V was cut by 3 bases and J by 2 bases, with 8 bases left in between. The CDR3 covers 13 residues. Looked up from germline, CDR1 is MNHNY and CDR2 is SVGAGI (reference sequence). CDR3 DNA: TGTGCCAGCAGTTATCAGGGGCCCTACGAGCAGTACTTC. This encodes CASSYQGPYEQYF.

This clonotype came up many times. V usage is TRBV28 and J usage is TRBJ1-4; 11 bases map to TRBD1. CDR1 is MDHEN and CDR2 is SYDVKM in the germline V gene. V was pared by 5 bases and J by 7 bases, with 6 bases of the junction left unmatched. The CDR3 totals 15 residues. CDR3 in DNA: TGTGCCAGCAGTCACTTGGGGACAGGGGGTGAAAAACTGTTTTTT. Translated: CASSHLGTGGEKLFF.

The table lists this clonotype with many counts. The rearrangement uses TRBV29-1 and TRBJ2-7; no firm D call. V lost 6 bases and J 4 bases, leaving 13 bases between the germline ends. Germline V lookup: CDR1 SQVTM, CDR2 ANQGSEA. This CDR3 region has 12 residues. The CDR3: CSVSNPEYEQYF. CDR3 in DNA: TGCAGCGTGTCCAACCCCGAGTACGAGCAGTACTTC.

The chain recombines TRBV25-1 with TRBJ1-2; 8 positions agree with TRBD1. CDR3 length: 13 amino acids. Looked up from germline, CDR1 is MGHDK and CDR2 is SYGVNS. Unmatched junction bases numbered 7, after V lost 3 bases and J lost 10 bases. In nucleotides, the CDR3 is TGTGCCAGCAGTGACGCAGGGGGCGTAGTCTACACCTTC. Amino acid sequence: CASSDAGGVVYTF.

V usage is TRBV4-1 and J usage is TRBJ1-5, with D unresolved. The germline V gene has CDR1 MGHRA and CDR2 YSYEKL. V gave up 5 bases and J gave up 10 bases, with 15 bases separating them. This CDR3 contains 13 residues. The CDR3 DNA reads TGCGCCAGCAGCGTGGACCCAGTATTCCCCCAGCATTTT. Amino acids: CASSVDPVFPQHF.

This clonotype has a handful of counts. The chain has TRBV7-9 and TRBJ1-1, with unresolved D. Germline lookup yields CDR1 SEHNR and CDR2 FQNEAQ (reference sequence). There are 12 residues in the CDR3. V dropped 3 bases and J dropped 1 base, with 3 bases sitting between them. CDR3 residues: CASSFWNTEAFF. CDR3 nucleotide sequence: TGTGCCAGCAGCTTTTGGAACACTGAAGCTTTCTTT.

This clonotype has more than one count but fewer than ten. The chain has TRBV24-1 and TRBJ2-1; the match to TRBD2 covers 9 bases. V lost 3 bases and J lost 4; bases outside the gene matches: 6. CDR3 size: 16 residues. Germline V gene lookup returns CDR1 KGHDR and CDR2 SFDVKD. CDR3 residues: CATSDPGLARYNEQFF. Written as DNA, the CDR3 is TGTGCCACCAGTGATCCTGGACTAGCGAGGTACAATGAGCAGTTCTTC.

This clonotype was seen a few times. The rearrangement links TRBV6-2 or TRBV6-3 to TRBJ2-1; 7 nucleotides match TRBD2. The CDR3 length is 15 residues. Trimming at V came to 7 bases and at J to 7 bases, leaving 13 bases not matched to a gene. Germline V gene data show CDR1 as MNHEY and CDR2 as SVGEGT. The CDR3: CASTHPREVNNEQFF. The CDR3 DNA sequence: TGTGCCAGCACCCATCCCCGGGAGGTGAATAATGAGCAGTTCTTC.

The chain uses TRBV20-1 and TRBJ2-1, with 11 bases aligning to TRBD2. Germline-derived CDR1 and CDR2 are DFQATT and SNEGSKA (reference sequence). Losses at the gene ends were 5 bases for V and 7 bases for J; bases not matched to a gene: 10. CDR3 length: 15 amino acids. The CDR3 sequence: CSAPPATSGVNEQFF. The CDR3 DNA reads TGCAGTGCTCCCCCCGCGACTAGCGGGGTAAATGAGCAGTTCTTC.

This clonotype was recorded at least ten times. The chain carries TRBV20-1 and TRBJ2-7; no reliable D call. The CDR3 has 12 amino acids. CDR1 DFQATT and CDR2 SNEGSKA come from the germline V gene (reference sequence). V was pared by 1 base and J by 7 bases, with 11 bases between. CDR3 nucleotides: TGCAGTGCTAGAGGGATGGGGTGGGAGCAGTACTTC. Protein sequence: CSARGMGWEQYF.

The chain uses TRBV7-2 and TRBJ1-1; D is undetermined. Germline V gene lookup returns CDR1 SGHTA and CDR2 FQGNSA. The CDR3 contains 15 residues. Trimming took 1 base from V and 7 from J, leaving 16 bases between them. The CDR3 DNA reads TGTGCCAGCAGCTTAGAATCGGTAGGGAAGATTGAAGCTTTCTTT. This gives the protein CASSLESVGKIEAFF.